One and the same sample provided the 25 T cell receptor beta chains below, sequenced in a study of T cell repertoires in cytomegalovirus infection. Antigen specificity for these receptors is unknown. One entry per CDR3 protein, called by TCRdb with MiXCR from the reads. The profile covers fewer than 130,000 distinct CDR3 sequences, with about 40% appearing a single time and around 70% taken by the ten largest. This sample comprised CD8+ T cells from cultured PBMCs, obtained from culture after CMV antigen stimulation. The source is a human donor in good health (CMV status not recorded). Some clones in this sample may be carry-over from other donors' samples.

This clonotype was seen a single time. The chain is built from TRBV6-2 or TRBV6-3 and TRBJ1-1; tentatively, D is TRBD1 (5 bases). CDR3 length: 13 residues. Germline CDR1 and CDR2: MNHEY and SVGEGT. The V and J ends lost 3 bases and 9 bases respectively, with 14 bases between them. CDR3 nucleotide sequence: TGTGCCAGCAGTTATCAGGGTTTGACTAAAGCTTTCTTT. Its protein product is CASSYQGLTKAFF.

This clonotype appeared a few times. The chain is built from TRBV5-6 and TRBJ2-7, with 12 bases matching TRBD1. Germline V lookup: CDR1 SGHDT, CDR2 YYEEEE. The CDR3 has 15 residues. Trimming took 4 bases from V and 5 from J; bases not matched to a gene: 7. CDR3 amino acids: CASSQTGTGGHEQYF. The DNA of the CDR3 is TGTGCCAGCAGCCAAACCGGGACAGGGGGCCACGAGCAGTACTTC.

J is TRBJ2-1 and V is TRBV13, with TRBD2 identical over 11 bases. The V and J ends lost 5 bases and 6 bases, in that order; junction bases with no gene match: 12. Per the germline V gene, CDR1 is PRHDT and CDR2 is FYEKMQ (reference sequence). The CDR3 extends over 17 amino acids. CDR3 in DNA: TGTGCCAGCAGCCACGGGACTAGCGGATTGAGGGGCAATGAGCAGTTCTTC. This sequence encodes CASSHGTSGLRGNEQFF.

A single count supports this clonotype. This rearrangement joins TRBV4-1 to TRBJ1-1; D remains ambiguous. The CDR3 length is 15 residues. Germline CDR1 MGHRA, CDR2 YSYEKL. Between the trimmed V and J ends, which lost 4 bases and 5 bases, there was a span of 17 bases. CDR3 amino acids: CASSLSHGVGTEAFF. The CDR3 bases are TGCGCCAGCAGCCTATCGCACGGGGTTGGGACTGAAGCTTTCTTT.

This clonotype was observed a few times. The V gene is TRBV7-8, the J gene TRBJ2-7; 8 bases line up with TRBD2. CDR1 and CDR2 from the germline V gene are SGHVS and FQNEAQ. The CDR3 length is 16 residues. With 2 bases clipped from V and 2 bases from J, the junction kept 8 bases outside the gene matches. The CDR3 nucleotides read TGTGCCAGCAGCTTACCCGGTGGTAGCGGGGCCTACGAGCAGTACTTC. It translates to CASSLPGGSGAYEQYF.

This clonotype was found a few times. The rearrangement links TRBV7-6 to TRBJ1-6; the D gene is possibly TRBD1 (5 bases). The CDR3 has 15 amino acids. V was trimmed by 5 bases and J by 5 bases, leaving 13 bases between them. CDR1 and CDR2 from the germline V gene are SGHVS and FNYEAQ. The CDR3 loop reads CASSNRDGDNSPLHF. The CDR3 coding sequence is TGTGCCAGCAGCAACCGGGACGGTGATAATTCACCCCTCCACTTT.

For the CDR3, the DNA is TGTGCCAGCAGACCTAGCGGGGCGGTCTACAATGAGCAGTTCTTC. Translating it yields CASRPSGAVYNEQFF. The chain employs TRBV6-5 and TRBJ2-1; TRBD2 aligns across 9 bases. V was pared by 6 bases and J by 3 bases, with 6 bases of the junction left unmatched. Germline V gene lookup returns CDR1 MNHEY and CDR2 SVGAGI. The CDR3 runs to 15 residues.

The V and J genes are TRBV19 and TRBJ2-7; TRBD1 might be the D (6 bases). V was clipped by 3 bases and J by 5 bases, with 11 bases between them. Germline V CDR1 and CDR2: LNHDA, SQIVND (reference sequence). This CDR3 is built from 13 residues. Written as DNA, the CDR3 is TGTGCCAGTAGTATCCAGGGGCCGAACGAGCAGTACTTC. Translation gives CASSIQGPNEQYF.

This clonotype appeared a few times. V usage is TRBV27 and J usage is TRBJ2-5; D is ambiguous. Trimming removed 5 bases at V and 2 bases at J, with 15 bases between. The germline V gene has CDR1 MNHEY and CDR2 SMNVEV (reference sequence). The CDR3 runs to 15 residues. The CDR3: CASSANGFSQETQYF. The CDR3 DNA reads TGTGCCAGCAGTGCGAATGGATTTTCACAAGAGACCCAGTACTTC.

On this clonotype: Its ends do not fully match the called genes, so a read error is possible. The chain couples TRBV11-2 to TRBJ2-1, with TRBD1 identical over 9 bases. This CDR3 comprises 15 residues. Germline V lookup: CDR1 SGHAT, CDR2 FQNNGV. As DNA, the CDR3 is TGTGCCAGCAGCCCGGGACAGGGCTCTAGGAATGAGCAGTCCTTC. Encoded protein: CASSPGQGSRNEQSF.

The V and J genes are TRBV7-3 and TRBJ2-7; unclear D gene. CDR3 length: 13 amino acids. V was trimmed by 4 bases and J by 3 bases, leaving 10 bases between them. Germline values: CDR1 SGHTA, CDR2 FQGTGA. The CDR3 reads CASSWATSYEQYF. The CDR3 nucleotides are TGTGCCAGCAGCTGGGCCACGAGCTACGAGCAGTACTTC.

This clonotype was seen more than once but under ten times. This chain joins TRBV7-9 and TRBJ2-7; D might be TRBD2 (5 bases). From germline, CDR1 is SEHNR and CDR2 FQNEAQ (reference sequence). The CDR3 is 16 amino acids. The germline V and J ends were trimmed by 2 bases and 0 bases, with 14 bases remaining between them. CDR3: CASSLNIGMSSYEQYF. The CDR3 coding sequence is TGTGCCAGCAGCTTAAATATCGGGATGAGCTCCTACGAGCAGTACTTC.

J is TRBJ2-5 and V is TRBV10-2; possible D gene TRBD1, 5 bases. This CDR3 has 14 residues. Trimming pared 3 bases from V and 1 base from J, leaving 9 bases between. Germline V lookup: CDR1 WSHSY, CDR2 SAAADI. The CDR3: CASSEQDFQETQYF. Here the CDR3 DNA reads TGCGCCAGCAGTGAACAGGATTTCCAAGAGACCCAGTACTTC.

The V call is TRBV2, the J call TRBJ2-3, with D hard to call. Germline V gene data show CDR1 as SNHLY and CDR2 as FYNNEI. This CDR3 has 14 residues. Trimming shortened V by 3 bases and J by 5 bases, and 12 bases separated the two germline ends. Written as DNA, the CDR3 is TGTGCCAGCAGTGAGAACAGCTCCAAAGATACGCAGTATTTT. Translating it yields CASSENSSKDTQYF.

In its sample, this clonotype was seen a few times. V gene TRBV10-3 combines with J gene TRBJ2-3, with D unclear. Trimming shortened V by 4 bases and J by 2 bases, and 7 bases separated the two germline ends. From germline, CDR1 is ENHRY and CDR2 SYGVKD. The CDR3 loop spans 13 amino acids. For the CDR3, the DNA is TGTGCCATCAGTGTGGCGGACACAGATACGCAGTATTTT. It translates to CAISVADTDTQYF.

This sequence joins TRBV6-2 or TRBV6-3 and TRBJ2-7; 8 positions agree with TRBD1. The CDR3 totals 13 residues. Unmatched junction bases numbered 5, after V lost 5 bases and J lost 5 bases. The V gene's germline CDR1 is MNHEY and CDR2 SVGEGT. This CDR3 is CASSMDRVDEQYF. Written as DNA, the CDR3 is TGTGCCAGCAGTATGGACAGGGTCGACGAGCAGTACTTC.

This clonotype has just a few counts. This chain links TRBV2 with TRBJ2-3; the match to TRBD2 covers 12 bases. The CDR3 loop spans 16 amino acids. Trimming took 6 bases from V and 1 from J; bases not matched to a gene: 5. The germline V gene has CDR1 SNHLY and CDR2 FYNNEI. CDR3 DNA sequence: TGTGCCAGCAGCCAACGGACTAGCGGGGGCACAGATACGCAGTATTTT. Its translation: CASSQRTSGGTDTQYF.

This chain uses TRBV7-6 with TRBJ2-5; 11 positions match TRBD2. CDR3 length: 16 amino acids. J gave up 5 bases and V 5 bases, and 10 bases lay outside the gene matches. Per germline, CDR1 SGHVS and CDR2 FNYEAQ. CDR3 protein: CASSLSSGGGRETQYF. The CDR3 DNA sequence: TGTGCCAGCAGCCTAAGTAGCGGGGGGGGACGGGAGACCCAGTACTTC.

This clonotype appeared many times. The chain recombines TRBV7-6 with TRBJ2-1; D is unresolved. Per germline, CDR1 SGHVS and CDR2 FNYEAQ. CDR3 length: 11 residues. Trimming shortened V by 8 bases and J by 4 bases, and 6 bases separated the two germline ends. The CDR3 spells CASFTYNEQFF. In DNA form, the CDR3 reads TGTGCCAGCTTCACTTACAATGAGCAGTTCTTC.

The rearrangement joins TRBV29-1 to TRBJ2-1; no clear D. The CDR3 is 14 amino acids. Germline V lookup: CDR1 SQVTM, CDR2 ANQGSEA. The germline V and J ends were trimmed by 3 bases and 3 bases, with 12 bases remaining between them. The DNA of the CDR3 is TGCAGCGTTGAGAGTCTAGGTGTCTACAATGAGCAGTTCTTC. This encodes CSVESLGVYNEQFF.

This clonotype was counted at least ten times. A read error may produce the germline difference seen at one junction end. This CDR3 is CASSPKTGNPEAFF. The DNA of the CDR3 is TGTGCCAGCAGCCCTAAAACAGGGAACCCTGAAGCTTTCTTT. V usage is TRBV7-2 and J usage is TRBJ1-1, with D tentatively TRBD1 (6 bases). The CDR3 is made up of 14 amino acids. Germline V gene data show CDR1 as SGHTA and CDR2 as FQGNSA.

CDR3 sequence (DNA): TGTGCCTGGAGTGTAATGGGGGGACCCGGGGAAGGCTACACCTTC. Its protein is CAWSVMGGPGEGYTF. The chain is built from TRBV30 and TRBJ1-2; D is possibly TRBD1 (5 bases). The CDR3 covers 15 residues. Trimming took off 0 bases at V and 8 bases at J, with 19 bases between the two ends. Germline loops: CDR1 GTSNPN, CDR2 SVGIG (reference sequence).

This clonotype was found a few times. The chain couples TRBV27 to TRBJ2-2, with 10 bases fitting TRBD2. V dropped 5 bases and J dropped 4; count of bases not matched to a gene: 10. The CDR3 length is 17 residues. Germline-derived CDR1 and CDR2 are MNHEY and SMNVEV (reference sequence). Written as DNA, the CDR3 is TGTGCCAGCAGTCTTCCCCCACGACTAGCGGGCACCGGGGAGCTGTTTTTT. Translated, it gives CASSLPPRLAGTGELFF.

Only a few counts were recorded for this clonotype. This chain uses TRBV2 with TRBJ2-1; TRBD2 aligns across 9 bases. V was pared by 5 bases and J by 4 bases, with 9 bases of the junction left unmatched. This CDR3 is 16 amino acids long. CDR1 is SNHLY and CDR2 is FYNNEI in the germline V gene. CDR3 bases: TGTGCCAGCAGTCCCCCTGCTAGCGGGGATTACAATGAGCAGTTCTTC. This codes for CASSPPASGDYNEQFF. Full variable domain (rest looked up from reference TRBV2 and TRBJ2-1): EPEVTQTPSHQVTQMGQEVILRCVPISNHLYFYWYRQILGQKVEFLVSFYNNEISEKSEIFDDQFSVERPDGSNFTLKIRSTKLEDSAMYFCASSPPASGDYNEQFFGPGTRLTVL.

The chain joins TRBV20-1 to TRBJ2-7; D is possibly TRBD1 (6 bases). Deletions cut 0 bases from V and 4 bases from J, with 10 bases between. CDR3 size: 13 residues. The germline V gene has CDR1 DFQATT and CDR2 SNEGSKA (reference sequence). This CDR3 reads CSAREGAMYEQYF. CDR3 nucleotides: TGCAGTGCTAGAGAGGGGGCGATGTACGAGCAGTACTTC.